This T cell receptor beta chain originates from a study of control samples from healthy donors and cancer patients. Germline V gene lookup returns CDR1 LNHDA and CDR2 SQIVND (reference sequence). This CDR3 is built from 14 residues. Trimming took 0 bases from V and 2 from J, leaving 7 bases between them. Sequencing used immunoSEQ multiplex PCR; TCRdb keeps in-frame clones, though not all of them. The table lists 150,000 to 200,000 clones, 70% to 90% of them singletons. The chain uses TRBV19 and TRBJ2-5; weak D call: TRBD1 (5 bases). This sequence was found in a man younger than 40 in good health. Sequencing was performed on blood. CDR3 bases: TGTGCCAGTAGTATAGATCACAGGCAAGAGACCCAGTACTTC. It yields the protein CASSIDHRQETQYF.